The rows below give T cell receptor beta chains drawn from one sample of a study of blood T cell repertoires in COVID-19. Sequencing used immunoSEQ multiplex PCR; TCRdb keeps in-frame clones, though not all of them. The sample shows 120,000 or so clones, almost 80% of them seen only once. The sample was peripheral blood. The receptors stem from a human donor in a cohort sampled during active COVID-19. Both conserved end residues are part of each CDR3. D genes are given only for firm matches. Rows give clone size only sometimes, using once, few, many, or a class for an expanded clone.

NA	TRBV4-2	TRBJ2-7	NA	TGTGCCAGCAGCCTAGGGGAGGGGGACACCTACGAGCAGTACTTC	CASSLGEGDTYEQYF
once	TRBV27	TRBJ2-1	TRBD1	TGTGCCAGCAGTTTAAACAGGGGAACCCCCTCCTACAATGAGCAGTTCTTC	CASSLNRGTPSYNEQFF
NA	TRBV2	TRBJ1-5	TRBD1	TGTGCCAGCAGTCGGGGGACAGTTCAGCCCCAGCATTTT	CASSRGTVQPQHF
NA	TRBV2	TRBJ2-7	NA	TGTGCCAGCAGTGTATCCAAACACGACAGGGTGTGTGGGCGTGGGGGGTGCTACGAGCAGTACTTC	CASSVSKHDRVCGRGGCYEQYF
NA	TRBV6-5	TRBJ1-6	TRBD1	TGTGCCAGCAAGATGGGGACAGGGGGCGAGTCACCCCTCCACTTT	CASKMGTGGESPLHF
few	TRBV27	TRBJ2-5	TRBD2	TGTGCCAGCAGTTTCAGCGGGAGGGCCTGGGAGACCCAGTACTTC	CASSFSGRAWETQYF
few	TRBV5-1	TRBJ1-4	TRBD1	TGCGCCAGCAGCTTGGAGACAGGGAATGAAAAACTGTTTTTT	CASSLETGNEKLFF
NA	TRBV24-1	TRBJ2-3	NA	TGTGCCACCAGTGATTTGCGGGAAAGCACAGATACGCAGTATTTT	CATSDLRESTDTQYF
NA	TRBV27	TRBJ2-1	TRBD2	TGTGCCAGTAGGACTAGCGGGGGCAATGAGCAGTTCTTC	CASRTSGGNEQFF
NA	TRBV6-5	TRBJ1-1	NA	TGTGCCAGCAGGGACCCCAGGGAGGGAACTGAAGCTTTCTTT	CASRDPREGTEAFF
NA	TRBV7-3	TRBJ1-1	NA	TGTGCCAGCAGCCTCCTCGGGGTGCGAGGCACTGAAGCTTTCTTT	CASSLLGVRGTEAFF
few	TRBV4-1	TRBJ1-4	NA	TGCGCCAGCAGCCAAGCAGGGCTGTCAATTAATGAAAAACTGTTTTTT	CASSQAGLSINEKLFF
NA	TRBV27	TRBJ2-1	NA	TGTGCCAGCAGACGCGGGCGCGAGTCCTACAATGAGCAGTTCTTC	CASRRGRESYNEQFF
NA	TRBV28	TRBJ2-7	TRBD2	TGTGCCAGCAGTCCCGGGACTAGCGTTACCTACGAGCAGTACTTC	CASSPGTSVTYEQYF
once	TRBV7-2	TRBJ2-3	TRBD2	TGTGCCAGCAGCCTACCGGGACTAGCGGGTAAAGATACGCAGTATTTT	CASSLPGLAGKDTQYF
NA	TRBV7-2	TRBJ1-1	TRBD1	TGTGCCAGCAGTCTTAGGATGTGGACAGGGGAGGAAGCTTTCTTT	CASSLRMWTGEEAFF
NA	TRBV28	TRBJ1-6	NA	TGTGCCAGCAGTTCTCCAGGGGTCGCTTCACCCCTCCACTTT	CASSSPGVASPLHF
NA	TRBV10-3	TRBJ1-2	TRBD1	TGTGCCATCAGTGACTCTAGGACGACAGGGGAGGCTAGGGGCTACACCTTC	CAISDSRTTGEARGYTF
once	TRBV5-1	TRBJ2-3	TRBD2	TGCGCCAGCAGCTTGAATCTAGCGGGAGGTAGCACAGATACGCAGTATTTT	CASSLNLAGGSTDTQYF
NA	TRBV7-8	TRBJ1-5	TRBD1	TGTGCCAGCAGCAGATCCATGAGGACAGGGGTCGCCCAGCCCCAGCATTTT	CASSRSMRTGVAQPQHF
NA	TRBV11-2	TRBJ2-5	TRBD2	TGTGCCAGCAGCTCGATGGTAGCGGGAGCGATAGAGACCCAGTACTTC	CASSSMVAGAIETQYF
NA	TRBV11-1	TRBJ2-7	TRBD2	TGTGCCAGCAGCTTAGGGCTAGCGGGGGAATCCTACGAGCAGTACTTC	CASSLGLAGESYEQYF
few	TRBV27	TRBJ1-1	NA	TGTGCCAGCCGCCCGGGAGGACCCGTCGCGGAAGCTTTCTTT	CASRPGGPVAEAFF
NA	TRBV28	TRBJ2-5	TRBD2	TGTGCCAGCAGTTTCCCAGGGACTCTAGCGGGAGAGATCCCTTACCAAGAGACCCAGTACTTC	CASSFPGTLAGEIPYQETQYF
NA	TRBV5-5	TRBJ1-3	TRBD1	TGTGCCAGCAGCTGGGACAGGGTCAACACCATATATTTT	CASSWDRVNTIYF